The rows below give T cell receptor beta chains drawn from one sample of a study of T cell responses to AZD1222 COVID-19 vaccine. The repertoire was sequenced with immunoSEQ multiplex PCR; TCRdb's copy has only in-frame clones and lacks some. The table records 73,000 or so clones, 80% of them present only once. The source was peripheral blood, collected 28 days after the second AZD1222 dose. The receptors stem from an adult who received the AZD1222 COVID-19 vaccine. CDR3s include the opening cysteine and the closing phenylalanine or tryptophan. D genes are given only for firm matches. For some rows the clone size is stated as once, few or many, or as a class when expanded; others skip it.

d_call	v_call	clone_size	j_call	cdr3_aa
.	TRBV7-2	.	TRBJ2-5	CASSLVGGTQETQYF
TRBD2	TRBV7-8	.	TRBJ2-3	CASRIAGADTQYF
.	TRBV2	.	TRBJ2-1	CASSPGPGEQFF
.	TRBV27	many	TRBJ2-2	CASSFVGTGLTGELFF
TRBD2	TRBV10-1	once	TRBJ2-7	CASSVAGAYEQYF
TRBD1	TRBV24-1	.	TRBJ2-2	CATSGTGGSGELFF
TRBD2	TRBV30	.	TRBJ2-7	CAWSRGLAGDWDEQYF
TRBD2	TRBV7-8	.	TRBJ2-1	CASSLKWRGEYNEQFF
TRBD2	TRBV5-1	.	TRBJ2-2	CASTLGTTSTGELFF
TRBD1	TRBV2	.	TRBJ2-1	CASMGQGPSQFF
.	TRBV12-3/TRBV12-4	few	TRBJ2-1	CASSLVATNVQFF
TRBD1	TRBV19	.	TRBJ2-3	CASSKRQGKTDTQYF
TRBD1	TRBV24-1	.	TRBJ1-4	CATSDTNRGPNEKLFF
TRBD2	TRBV3-1/TRBV3-2	.	TRBJ2-1	CASTTGGWYNEQFF
TRBD2	TRBV11-2	.	TRBJ2-1	CASSPPLAGSSYNEQFF
.	TRBV7-6	few	TRBJ2-7	CASSLAPSAYEQYF
TRBD1	TRBV19	.	TRBJ1-6	CASMPTGRSTLHF
.	TRBV3-1/TRBV3-2	.	TRBJ1-2	CASSPSQGSGYTF
.	TRBV6-4	.	TRBJ2-3	CASSEEGGMDTQYF
.	TRBV28	.	TRBJ1-6	CASSSPVSYNSPLHF
.	TRBV6-1	few	TRBJ1-5	CASSETGDQPQHF
.	TRBV3-1/TRBV3-2	.	TRBJ1-6	CASSPPRGGDNSPLHF
.	TRBV6-5	.	TRBJ1-5	CASRIQVGNQPQHF
.	TRBV6-5	.	TRBJ1-6	CASSPTDPHNSPLHF
.	TRBV19	.	TRBJ1-5	CASSRGQPQHF
.	TRBV6-2/TRBV6-3	.	TRBJ2-1	CASSYSVPGGVFNEQFF
.	TRBV28	.	TRBJ2-5	CASSPTVRLETQYF
.	TRBV3-1/TRBV3-2	.	TRBJ1-3	CASSQEGHSGNTIYF
.	TRBV6-2/TRBV6-3	.	TRBJ2-7	CASSYPLGGNYEQYF
.	TRBV19	once	TRBJ1-1	CASSIDLFPGTEAFF
.	TRBV27	.	TRBJ2-5	CASSFSGRETQYF
.	TRBV27	few	TRBJ2-2	CASSLRGRETGELFF
TRBD1	TRBV18	once	TRBJ2-2	CASSPQPGQGRAGELFF
.	TRBV28	.	TRBJ2-3	CASRDSSTDTQYF
.	TRBV7-9	.	TRBJ2-3	CASSFGGSTDTQYF
.	TRBV6-5	once	TRBJ1-6	CASSYWGRDNSPLHF
TRBD2	TRBV28	.	TRBJ2-1	CASSDIAGASLNEQFF
.	TRBV28	few	TRBJ2-3	CATRGLADTQYF
.	TRBV6-5	.	TRBJ2-2	CASSRADLNGELFF
.	TRBV28	.	TRBJ2-6	CASSLGGGGANVLTF
.	TRBV7-2	.	TRBJ1-2	CASSFLVGGNYGYTF
TRBD1	TRBV6-4	.	TRBJ2-1	CASSDSQGAYNEQFF
TRBD2	TRBV9	.	TRBJ2-1	CASSEGPVAGVEYNEQFF
.	TRBV7-2	.	TRBJ2-1	CASSSGTLNEQFF
.	TRBV18	.	TRBJ2-2	CASSPPENLAEPYTGELFF
TRBD2	TRBV5-6	.	TRBJ2-3	CASSPGGFTDTQYF
TRBD2	TRBV19	.	TRBJ2-3	CASGGRGGTSTDTQYF
.	TRBV6-5	.	TRBJ1-4	CASSHAANEKLFF
.	TRBV5-1	few	TRBJ2-2	CASSAGHGTGELFF
.	TRBV6-5	.	TRBJ1-1	CASSYDGNTEAFF
TRBD1	TRBV19	.	TRBJ2-7	CASSPGTGVSYEQYF
TRBD1	TRBV11-2	.	TRBJ1-5	CASSVGDSQPQHF
.	TRBV7-2	.	TRBJ2-2	CASSLDGNTGELFF